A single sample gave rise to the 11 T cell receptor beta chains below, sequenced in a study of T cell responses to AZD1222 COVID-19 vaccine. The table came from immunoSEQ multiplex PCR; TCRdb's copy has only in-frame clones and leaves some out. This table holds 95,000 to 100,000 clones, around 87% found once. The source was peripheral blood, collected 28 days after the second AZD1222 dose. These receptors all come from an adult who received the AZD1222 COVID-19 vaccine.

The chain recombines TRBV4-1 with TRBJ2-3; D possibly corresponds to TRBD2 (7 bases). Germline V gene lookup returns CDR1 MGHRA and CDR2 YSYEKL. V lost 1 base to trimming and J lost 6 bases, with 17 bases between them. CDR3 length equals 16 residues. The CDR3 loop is CASSQGGGTQFDTQYF. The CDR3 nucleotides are TGCGCCAGCAGCCAAGGCGGGGGCACCCAATTTGATACGCAGTATTTT.

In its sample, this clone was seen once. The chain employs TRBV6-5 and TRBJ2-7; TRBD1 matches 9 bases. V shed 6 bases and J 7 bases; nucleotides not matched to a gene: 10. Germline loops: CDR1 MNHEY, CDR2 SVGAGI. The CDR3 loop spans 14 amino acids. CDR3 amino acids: CASSGGQGPWEQYF. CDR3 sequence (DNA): TGTGCCAGCAGCGGGGGACAGGGCCCTTGGGAGCAGTACTTC.

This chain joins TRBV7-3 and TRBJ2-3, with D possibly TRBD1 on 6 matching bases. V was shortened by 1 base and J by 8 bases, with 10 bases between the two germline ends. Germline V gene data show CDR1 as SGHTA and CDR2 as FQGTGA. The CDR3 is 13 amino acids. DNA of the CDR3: TGTGCCAGCAGCTTAAATACAGGGAGTACGCAGTATTTT. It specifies CASSLNTGSTQYF. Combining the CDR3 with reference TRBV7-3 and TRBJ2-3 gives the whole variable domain GAGVSQTPSNKVTEKGKYVELRCDPISGHTALYWYRQSLGQGPEFLIYFQGTGAADDSGLPNDRFFAVRPEGSVSTLKIQRTERGDSAVYLCASSLNTGSTQYFGPGTRLTVL.

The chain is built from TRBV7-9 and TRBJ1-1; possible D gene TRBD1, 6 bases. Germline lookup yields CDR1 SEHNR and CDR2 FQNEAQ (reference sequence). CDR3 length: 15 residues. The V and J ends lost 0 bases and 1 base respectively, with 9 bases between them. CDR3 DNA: TGTGCCAGCAGCTTAGCCGGGGGGCAGAACACTGAAGCTTTCTTT. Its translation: CASSLAGGQNTEAFF.

The CDR3 here is CASIRDGTEAFF. In DNA form, the CDR3 reads TGCGCCAGCATTAGGGACGGAACTGAAGCTTTCTTT. V usage is TRBV10-2 and J usage is TRBJ1-1; a weak D match, TRBD1 (5 bases). Germline-derived CDR1 and CDR2 are WSHSY and SAAADI. CDR3 length equals 12 residues. V lost 7 bases, J lost 5 bases, and 11 bases lay in between.

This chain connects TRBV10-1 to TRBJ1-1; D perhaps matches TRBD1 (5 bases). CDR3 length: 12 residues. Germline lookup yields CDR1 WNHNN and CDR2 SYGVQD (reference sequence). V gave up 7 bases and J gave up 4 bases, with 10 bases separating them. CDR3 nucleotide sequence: TGCGCCAGCAAAGGGACGGGCACTGAAGCTTTCTTT. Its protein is CASKGTGTEAFF.

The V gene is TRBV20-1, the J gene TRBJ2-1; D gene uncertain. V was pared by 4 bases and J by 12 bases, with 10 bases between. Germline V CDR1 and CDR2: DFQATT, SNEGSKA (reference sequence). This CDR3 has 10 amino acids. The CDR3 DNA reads TGCAGTGCTATTAGTGAGTGGCAGTTCTTC. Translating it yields CSAISEWQFF.

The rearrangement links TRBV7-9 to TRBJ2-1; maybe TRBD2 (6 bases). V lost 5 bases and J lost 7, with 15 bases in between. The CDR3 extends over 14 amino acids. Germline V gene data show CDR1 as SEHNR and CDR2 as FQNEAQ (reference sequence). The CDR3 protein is CASSLPEGGNEQFF. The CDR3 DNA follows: TGTGCCAGCAGCCTCCCCGAGGGAGGAAATGAGCAGTTCTTC. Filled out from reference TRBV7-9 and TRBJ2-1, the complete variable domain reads DTGVSQNPRHKITKRGQNVTFRCDPISEHNRLYWYRQTLGQGPEFLTYFQNEAQLEKSRLLSDRFSAERPKGSFSTLEIQRTEQGDSAMYLCASSLPEGGNEQFFGPGTRLTVL.

The CDR3 region has the DNA TGTGCCAGCAGCTTATTTCTAGCGGGGGGGCCGGACACCGGGGAGCTGTTTTTT. Protein product: CASSLFLAGGPDTGELFF. The chain recombines TRBV7-2 with TRBJ2-2; 12 bases agree with TRBD2. V dropped 2 bases and J dropped 3; count of bases not matched to a gene: 7. Per the germline V gene, CDR1 is SGHTA and CDR2 is FQGNSA. The CDR3 runs 18 residues.

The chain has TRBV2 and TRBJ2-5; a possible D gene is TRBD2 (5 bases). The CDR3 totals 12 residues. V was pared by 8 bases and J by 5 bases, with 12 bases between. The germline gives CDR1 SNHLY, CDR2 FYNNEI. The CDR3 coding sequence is TGTGCCAGCGACTACCCTATCGAGACCCAGTACTTC. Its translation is CASDYPIETQYF.

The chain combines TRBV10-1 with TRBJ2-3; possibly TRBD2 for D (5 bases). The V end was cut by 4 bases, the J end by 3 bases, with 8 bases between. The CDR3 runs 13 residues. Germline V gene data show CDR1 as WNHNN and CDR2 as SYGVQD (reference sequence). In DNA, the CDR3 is TGCGCCAGCAGTGGACTACAAACAGATACGCAGTATTTT. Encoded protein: CASSGLQTDTQYF.